This T cell receptor beta chain is drawn from a study of blood T cell repertoires in COVID-19. In the source study's methods: Quantification of nucleated cells was approximated via reference gene primer amplification. TCRdb's table, derived via immunoSEQ multiplex PCR, lists solely in-frame clones and lacks some. D and trimming come from the DNA, and the V and J calls and clone size come from that table. The sample gives some 85,000 clones, roughly nine tenths of which show up once; 8.5% to 10% is in the top ten. V lost 8 bases to trimming and J lost 0 bases, with 14 bases between them. Germline values: CDR1 MNHEY, CDR2 SVGAGI. The CDR3 length is 15 residues.

Material: peripheral blood. The sequence derives from a man aged 50-60 years with acute or convalescent COVID-19. V usage is TRBV6-5 and J usage is TRBJ1-3; D may be TRBD1 (5 bases). CDR3 residues: CASSRQGNSGNTIYF. In nucleotides, the CDR3 is TGTGCCAGCTCGAGGCAGGGTAACTCTGGAAACACCATATATTTT.